The next 10 T cell receptor beta chains were all read from a single sample in a study of tumor and adjacent non-tumor tissue in lung cancer. Three rounds of nested PCR, following a modified ARM-PCR protocol, produced the TCRbeta library. TCRdb re-called the multiplex PCR reads with MiXCR, one entry per CDR3 protein. The sample holds tens of thousands of distinct CDR3 sequences; 60% to 85% are singletons and the top ten take more than 10%. RNA was extracted from bulk tissue without any cell sorting. Material: lung tumor tissue. These receptors originate from a woman aged 45-65 years with non-small cell lung cancer.

About this clonotype: At one end the junction does not follow the germline gene, possibly because of a read error. V and J are TRBV12-3 or TRBV12-4 and TRBJ2-3, with 10 nucleotides matching TRBD2. The CDR3 has 15 residues. The CDR3 DNA reads as TGTGCCAGCAGCCTTACTAGCGGGAAGACAGATGCGCAGTATTTT. This translates into CASSLTSGKTDAQYF.

Regarding this clonotype: The CDR3 ends on some other residue instead of the conserved phenylalanine or tryptophan, so this is likely a read error. No DNA is shown, since the ends of the CDR3 on it are uncertain; the CDR3 is the one TCRdb lists. The chain recombines TRBV11-2 with TRBJ1-5. The CDR3 length is 13 residues, termini included. The germline V gene encodes CDR1 SGHAT and CDR2 FQNNGV. The CDR3 loop reads CVSSFGSNQPQQY.

This clonotype was found once. This may be a read error, as it is one base from a much larger clone. The chain couples TRBV28 to TRBJ2-2; D may be TRBD1 (7 bases). This CDR3 is built from 16 residues. Germline V gene lookup returns CDR1 MDHEN and CDR2 SYDVKM. The CDR3 is CASSPRGAENIGELFF. The CDR3 DNA reads TGTGCCAGCAGTCCCAGGGGGGCGGAGAACATCGGGGAGCTGTTTTTT.

This clonotype has only a few counts. J is TRBJ2-3 and V is TRBV29-1; a weak D match, TRBD2 (5 bases). The germline CDR1 and CDR2 sequences are SQVTM and ANQGSEA. CDR3 length equals 14 residues. The CDR3 sequence is CSVDTGLITDTQYF. CDR3 in DNA: TGCAGTGTCGACACGGGGTTGATCACAGATACGCAGTATTTT.

With respect to this clonotype: The CDR3 end shows no conserved phenylalanine or tryptophan, and so a read error is likely. The chain carries TRBV5-6 and TRBJ2-3; 7 bases map to TRBD1. Looked up from germline, CDR1 is SGHDT and CDR2 is YYEEEE. The CDR3 spans 14 residues. CDR3 nucleotides: TGTACCAGCAGCATGAGGACAGGACTAGATACGCAGTATATT. Translation gives CTSSMRTGLDTQYI.

This chain uses TRBV11-1 with TRBJ2-7; tentative D call: TRBD2 (5 bases). From germline, CDR1 is SGHAT and CDR2 FQDESV (reference sequence). The V end lost 6 bases, the J end lost 6 bases, and 24 bases lay between the germline ends. This CDR3 has 16 amino acids. The CDR3 region is CASSYSSGQQEAEQYF. The CDR3 DNA reads TGTGCCAGCAGTTATTCCAGTGGGCAGCAGGAGGCCGAGCAGTACTTC.

A word on this clonotype: This CDR3 fails to terminate in the conserved phenylalanine or tryptophan, so it likely reflects a read error. The chain has TRBV5-1 and TRBJ2-7, with TRBD1 as a possible D gene (6 bases). This CDR3 is built from 17 residues. The ends were cut back, 5 bases at V and 3 bases at J, with 24 bases in the middle. Germline lookup yields CDR1 SGHRS and CDR2 YFSETQ. Written as DNA, the CDR3 is TGCGCCAGCAGTCCGGTCGGACTGGGGGCTCGGGACTACGAGCAGTACTAC. Protein sequence: CASSPVGLGARDYEQYY.

The CDR3 spells CPGSLTDDAYEQYF. The DNA for the CDR3 is TGTCCCGGCAGCCTGACGGACGATGCCTACGAGCAGTACTTC. This sequence joins TRBV11-2 and TRBJ2-7; D not resolved. There are 14 residues in the CDR3. CDR1 and CDR2 from the germline V gene are SGHAT and FQNNGV.

A word on this clonotype: One end of the junction is discordant with germline, which a read error may explain. This chain links TRBV6-5 with TRBJ2-7; D is unresolved. Germline CDR1 reads MNHEY; CDR2 reads SVGAGI. There are 12 residues in the CDR3. The chain's CDR3 is CASMTILSEQYF. Here the CDR3 DNA reads TGTGCCAGCATGACGATCCTCTCCGAGCAATACTTC.

Of note for this clonotype: This likely comes from a read error, as the CDR3 has no conserved phenylalanine or tryptophan at its end. V usage is TRBV5-1 and J usage is TRBJ2-1, with 7 bases lining up with TRBD2. CDR1 and CDR2 (germline): SGHRS, YFSETQ. The CDR3 has 12 residues. Trimming removed 5 bases from V and 12 bases from J; junction bases left unmatched: 8. CDR3 in DNA: TGCGCCAGCAGGGAGCGGGAAGCTGTGCAGTTCTTA. This encodes CASREREAVQFL.